This T cell receptor beta chain was sequenced for a study of T cell clonality in common variable immunodeficiency. Regarding the study as a whole: Common variable immunodeficiency TCR beta sequences reportedly had fewer deletions and N-nucleotide insertions. CVID subjects showed higher TCRbeta clonality than healthy controls. What drives increased CVID clonality needs T cell subpopulation sequencing.

Only in-frame clones appear in the TCRdb table, and some are missing; sequencing was by immunoSEQ multiplex PCR. The counts give roughly 29,000 clones, none of them seen only once; under 3.5% is held by the top ten. V lost 3 bases and J 2 bases, leaving 10 bases between the germline ends. The CDR3 spans 15 residues. The V gene's germline CDR1 is KGHSH and CDR2 LQKENI. This clone appeared many times. Antigen unknown. The CDR3 goes on 3 residues after the read ends, and that part is filled in from the germline J gene. The chain employs TRBV18 and TRBJ2-2; possible D gene TRBD1, 6 bases. This receptor was identified in a human donor with common variable immunodeficiency. Specimen: peripheral blood mononuclear cells. The DNA read from the CDR3 is TGTGCCAGCTCACCTCCGGACAGAAACACCGGGGAG. As protein: CASSPPDRNTGE. The CDR3, in full, reads CASSPPDRNTGELFF.